A single sample is the source of the 29 T cell receptor beta chains below, sequenced in a study of blood T cell repertoires in COVID-19. Profiled with immunoSEQ multiplex PCR; TCRdb holds only in-frame clones, not every one. Among under 150,000 clones, about nine tenths were seen once, and the ten largest hold approximately 1.7%. The sequencing sample was made of peripheral blood. All receptors derive from a human donor with active COVID-19. The donor label of this sample is uncertain.

The chain uses TRBV11-2 and TRBJ2-3; 8 nucleotides match TRBD2. This CDR3 has 14 residues. V shed 6 bases, J shed 5 bases, and the junction held 7 bases outside the gene matches. The V gene's germline CDR1 is SGHAT and CDR2 FQNNGV. The CDR3, as DNA: TGTGCCAGCAGTTCGGGGGGGCCGGGAGATACGCAGTATTTT. Its protein is CASSSGGPGDTQYF.

The V and J genes are TRBV7-2 and TRBJ2-5, with a weak D call TRBD2 (6 bases). This CDR3 spans 16 amino acids. The V gene's germline CDR1 is SGHTA and CDR2 FQGNSA. V was trimmed by 5 bases and J by 1 base, leaving 17 bases between them. The CDR3 reads CASSPQWGGAQETQYF. The CDR3 DNA reads as TGTGCCAGCAGCCCACAGTGGGGCGGGGCCCAAGAGACCCAGTACTTC. The full variable domain, rest sourced from reference TRBV7-2 and TRBJ2-5, is GAGVSQSPSNKVTEKGKDVELRCDPISGHTALYWYRQSLGQGLEFLIYFQGNSAPDKSGLPSDRFSAERTGGSVSTLTIQRTQQEDSAVYLCASSPQWGGAQETQYFGPGTRLLVL.

The chain joins TRBV19 to TRBJ2-4; TRBD2 matches at 7 bases. Germline CDR1 LNHDA, CDR2 SQIVND (reference sequence). The CDR3 loop spans 15 amino acids. V gave up 5 bases and J gave up 0 bases; unmatched junction bases: 4. CDR3 bases: TGTGCCAGTAGTGGGGCGGGGGTAGCCAAAAACATTCAGTACTTC. Its protein is CASSGAGVAKNIQYF.

The genes are TRBV9 and TRBJ1-2, with D possibly TRBD1 on 5 matching bases. From germline, CDR1 is SGDLS and CDR2 YYNGEE. The CDR3 runs to 13 residues. V was cut by 0 bases and J by 4 bases, with 7 bases left in between. The CDR3 DNA reads as TGTGCCAGCAGCGTAGACGGGGGCTATGGCTACACCTTC. Translated: CASSVDGGYGYTF.

V is TRBV4-2 and J is TRBJ1-2, with 7 bases fitting TRBD1. The germline CDR1 and CDR2 sequences are LGHNA and YNFKEQ. This CDR3 region has 15 residues. Trimming took 0 bases from V and 3 from J; bases not matched to a gene: 4. The chain's CDR3 is CASSQDWDSHYGYTF. Written as DNA, the CDR3 is TGTGCCAGCAGCCAAGATTGGGACAGCCACTATGGCTACACCTTC.

The rearrangement uses TRBV5-6 and TRBJ1-6; 8 bases are shared with TRBD1. V shed 5 bases and J 10 bases; nucleotides not matched to a gene: 8. The CDR3 spans 14 residues. Germline CDR1 is SGHDT and CDR2 is YYEEEE. The DNA of the CDR3 is TGTGCCAGCAGTACCGGGGCAGGGGGCTCACCCCTCCACTTT. It specifies CASSTGAGGSPLHF.

The chain carries TRBV27 and TRBJ1-2; 7 bases map to TRBD1. V lost 2 bases, J lost 5 bases, and 5 bases stayed unmatched. The CDR3 is 14 amino acids. The germline gives CDR1 MNHEY, CDR2 SMNVEV (reference sequence). DNA of the CDR3: TGTGCCAGCAGTTTACAGGGGGGCCTTTATGGCTACACCTTC. It translates to CASSLQGGLYGYTF.

The DNA of the CDR3 is TGCGCCAGCAGTGAGTGGGGGACAGGGGGAAGCAATGAGCAGTTCTTC. Translating gives CASSEWGTGGSNEQFF. The V call is TRBV10-2, the J call TRBJ2-1; 11 bases are shared with TRBD1. Germline V gene data show CDR1 as WSHSY and CDR2 as SAAADI. The J segment lost 6 bases and the V segment lost 1 base, leaving 5 bases of the junction unmatched. CDR3 length equals 16 residues.

The genes are TRBV19 and TRBJ2-2; D might be TRBD2 (5 bases). Trimming took off 0 bases at V and 6 bases at J, with 17 bases between the two ends. This CDR3 has 17 residues. Germline CDR1 is LNHDA and CDR2 is SQIVND (reference sequence). CDR3 in DNA: TGTGCCAGTAGTATAGATTGGGCAGGTGGGAGCGCCGGGGAGCTGTTTTTT. It encodes CASSIDWAGGSAGELFF. The variable domain in full, with the rest retrieved from reference TRBV19 and TRBJ2-2, is DGGITQSPKYLFRKEGQNVTLSCEQNLNHDAMYWYRQDPGQGLRLIYYSQIVNDFQKGDIAEGYSVSREKKESFPLTVTSAQKNPTAFYLCASSIDWAGGSAGELFFGEGSRLTVL.

This sequence joins TRBV6-5 and TRBJ2-2, with D uncertain. Between the trimmed V and J ends, which lost 7 bases and 1 base, there was a span of 10 bases. This CDR3 has 14 amino acids. CDR1 and CDR2 (germline): MNHEY, SVGAGI. The CDR3 here is CASTTRRNTGELFF. DNA of the CDR3: TGTGCCAGCACTACCCGGAGGAACACCGGGGAGCTGTTTTTT.

This clone was observed at least ten times. This CDR3 is also generated by other DNA sequences in the sample. The chain couples TRBV5-5 to TRBJ2-7; TRBD1 aligns across 10 bases. The CDR3 sequence is 14 residues long. Trimming took 4 bases from V and 4 from J; bases not matched to a gene: 5. The germline V gene encodes CDR1 SGHKS and CDR2 YYEKEE (reference sequence). Here the CDR3 reads CASSLDRGLYEQYF. The CDR3 DNA is TGTGCCAGCAGCCTCGACAGGGGGCTGTACGAGCAGTACTTC. The whole variable domain, remainder taken from reference TRBV5-5 and TRBJ2-7, is DAGVTQSPTHLIKTRGQQVTLRCSPISGHKSVSWYQQVLGQGPQFIFQYYEKEERGRGNFPDRFSARQFPNYSSELNVNALLLGDSALYLCASSLDRGLYEQYFGPGTRLTVT.

The rearrangement uses TRBV4-2 and TRBJ2-1; 11 bases line up with TRBD2. The CDR3 sequence is 15 residues long. V lost 6 bases, J lost 7 bases, and 8 bases stayed unmatched. Germline CDR1 and CDR2: LGHNA and YNFKEQ. Here the CDR3 reads CASRHLSGGANEQFF. The CDR3 DNA reads TGTGCCAGCAGGCATCTTAGCGGGGGGGCGAATGAGCAGTTCTTC.

This rearrangement joins TRBV28 to TRBJ1-5; 8 positions agree with TRBD1. Trimming cost V 1 base and J 5 bases; bases outside gene matches: 13. Germline V lookup: CDR1 MDHEN, CDR2 SYDVKM. This CDR3 contains 18 residues. CDR3 bases: TGTGCCAGCAGTTTATTGAGTATTGGACAGGGAGGGGATCAGCCCCAGCATTTT. It yields the protein CASSLLSIGQGGDQPQHF.

The chain recombines TRBV10-3 with TRBJ2-2, with D possibly TRBD2 on 5 matching bases. This CDR3 region has 15 residues. Trimming removed 6 bases at V and 4 bases at J, with 15 bases between. The germline CDR1 and CDR2 sequences are ENHRY and SYGVKD. The DNA for the CDR3 is TGTGCCATCAGCCGGGATACTATGGGCACCGGGGAGCTGTTTTTT. It translates to CAISRDTMGTGELFF.

This clone was counted only a few times. The chain is built from TRBV11-2 and TRBJ1-6, with TRBD1 matching 8 bases. J lost 1 base, V lost 6 bases, and 5 bases had no gene match. The CDR3 has 16 amino acids. The germline gives CDR1 SGHAT, CDR2 FQNNGV. CDR3 in DNA: TGTGCCAGCAGGACTCAGGGGGCTTCCTATAATTCACCCCTCCACTTT. Amino acid sequence: CASRTQGASYNSPLHF.

The rearrangement joins TRBV3-1 (or the pseudogene TRBV3-2) to TRBJ2-5, with 9 bases matching TRBD2. The CDR3 sequence is 19 residues long. Germline V gene data show CDR1 as LGHDT and CDR2 as YNNKEL (reference sequence). Unmatched junction bases numbered 13, after V lost 0 bases and J lost 2 bases. CDR3 sequence reads: CASSQEVGTVAGEQETQYF. CDR3 coding DNA: TGTGCCAGCAGCCAAGAGGTAGGGACGGTAGCGGGGGAACAAGAGACCCAGTACTTC.

The chain joins TRBV4-3 to TRBJ2-3; 7 nucleotides align to TRBD2. The CDR3 has 15 residues. J gave up 1 base and V 3 bases, and 4 bases lay outside the gene matches. From germline, CDR1 is LGHNA and CDR2 YSLEER. CDR3 bases: TGCGCCAGCAGCCAGGGGGGGTTTCGCACAGATACGCAGTATTTT. Amino acid sequence: CASSQGGFRTDTQYF.

The chain combines TRBV27 with TRBJ1-6; TRBD1 matches at 9 bases. The ends lost 4 bases at V and 10 bases at J; junction bases unmatched: 5. The CDR3 loop spans 14 amino acids. The germline V gene has CDR1 MNHEY and CDR2 SMNVEV (reference sequence). DNA of the CDR3: TGTGCCAGCAGTTGGACAGGGGCAGTATCACCCCTCCACTTT. Its translation is CASSWTGAVSPLHF.

This clone showed up just once. The V gene is TRBV28, the J gene TRBJ1-5; a possible D gene is TRBD1 (6 bases). In germline, CDR1 is MDHEN, CDR2 SYDVKM. Trimming removed 2 bases from V and 4 bases from J, with 15 bases in between. The CDR3 has 16 residues. In DNA form, the CDR3 reads TGTGCCAGCAGTTTAGAGAGGAACAGGGAAAATCAGCCCCAGCATTTT. Protein sequence: CASSLERNRENQPQHF.

The J gene is TRBJ2-3, the V gene TRBV7-2, with unresolved D. Germline CDR1 is SGHTA and CDR2 is FQGNSA. V was pared by 3 bases and J by 2 bases, with 9 bases between. The length of the CDR3 is 14 residues. The CDR3 DNA follows: TGTGCCAGCAGCTTCTCCAGTATCACAGATACGCAGTATTTT. Its translation: CASSFSSITDTQYF.

This chain links TRBV4-1 with TRBJ1-4, with D unresolved. The CDR3 runs to 14 residues. The germline V and J ends were trimmed by 1 base and 4 bases, with 7 bases remaining between them. The germline CDR1 and CDR2 sequences are MGHRA and YSYEKL. CDR3 sequence (DNA): TGCGCCAGCAGCCAAGCTCCTAATAATGAAAAACTGTTTTTT. It encodes CASSQAPNNEKLFF.

Judged by abundance, this clone is large (0.1 to 1%). CDR3 DNA: TGTGCCAGCAGCCATGAGGGACAGGGGATAAGTGGCTACACCTTC. Its translation is CASSHEGQGISGYTF. The chain employs TRBV14 and TRBJ1-2, with 10 bases that match TRBD1. The ends lost 3 bases at V and 7 bases at J; junction bases unmatched: 8. The CDR3 spans 15 residues. Germline values: CDR1 SGHDN, CDR2 FVKESK.

This sequence joins TRBV7-2 and TRBJ2-3; 8 bases agree with TRBD2. Germline CDR1 reads SGHTA; CDR2 reads FQGNSA. The V and J ends lost 1 base and 3 bases, in that order; junction bases with no gene match: 6. The CDR3 has 16 residues. CDR3 coding DNA: TGTGCCAGCAGCTTAGGCGGGGGGCGGAGAACAGATACGCAGTATTTT. It yields the protein CASSLGGGRRTDTQYF.

V gene TRBV28 combines with J gene TRBJ2-7, with 9 nucleotides matching TRBD1. V shed 4 bases and J 2 bases; nucleotides not matched to a gene: 6. The germline V gene encodes CDR1 MDHEN and CDR2 SYDVKM. This CDR3 has 15 amino acids. The CDR3 nucleotides read TGTGCCAGCAGTTCCCCGGGACAGGGAACCTACGAGCAGTACTTC. Encoded protein: CASSSPGQGTYEQYF. The entire variable domain, with the rest obtained from reference TRBV28 and TRBJ2-7, is as follows: DVKVTQSSRYLVKRTGEKVFLECVQDMDHENMFWYRQDPGLGLRLIYFSYDVKMKEKGDIPEGYSVSREKKERFSLILESASTNQTSMYLCASSSPGQGTYEQYFGPGTRLTVT.

The chain joins TRBV19 to TRBJ1-1, with 9 bases matching TRBD1. The J segment lost 8 bases and the V segment lost 6 bases, leaving 4 bases of the junction unmatched. Looked up from germline, CDR1 is LNHDA and CDR2 is SQIVND (reference sequence). The CDR3 spans 12 residues. The DNA for the CDR3 is TGTGCCAGTAGACAGGGGGCTAGAGAAGCTTTCTTT. Translating it yields CASRQGAREAFF.

In the case of this clone: Other DNA sequences in this specimen translate into the identical CDR3. The CDR3 DNA reads as TGCGCCAGCAGCCAAGCAGGGGGCGCGAGGGAGACCCAGTACTTC. This sequence encodes CASSQAGGARETQYF. The gene calls are TRBV4-3 and TRBJ2-5, with TRBD1 identical over 8 bases. CDR1 and CDR2 from the germline V gene are LGHNA and YSLEER. This CDR3 is built from 15 residues. With 1 base clipped from V and 5 bases from J, the junction kept 6 bases outside the gene matches.

A single count supports this clone. The chain combines TRBV18 with TRBJ2-7; the match to TRBD1 covers 9 bases. The V gene's germline CDR1 is KGHSH and CDR2 LQKENI. This CDR3 comprises 15 residues. The V and J ends lost 1 base and 3 bases, in that order; junction bases with no gene match: 4. CDR3 coding DNA: TGTGCCAGCTCACCACAGGGACAGGGTATCTACGAGCAGTACTTC. Protein sequence: CASSPQGQGIYEQYF.

The rearrangement joins TRBV28 to TRBJ2-5; D might be TRBD2 (7 bases). This CDR3 comprises 14 residues. Trimming shortened V by 2 bases and J by 5 bases, and 12 bases separated the two germline ends. Germline V gene lookup returns CDR1 MDHEN and CDR2 SYDVKM. CDR3 sequence: CASSLGGATETQYF. The CDR3 DNA reads as TGTGCCAGCAGTTTAGGGGGGGCGACGGAGACCCAGTACTTC. The full variable domain, rest sourced from reference TRBV28 and TRBJ2-5, is DVKVTQSSRYLVKRTGEKVFLECVQDMDHENMFWYRQDPGLGLRLIYFSYDVKMKEKGDIPEGYSVSREKKERFSLILESASTNQTSMYLCASSLGGATETQYFGPGTRLLVL.

This clone occurred a few times. The chain joins TRBV27 to TRBJ1-4; D gene unclear. The V end lost 4 bases, the J end lost 0 bases, and 12 bases lay between the germline ends. The length of the CDR3 is 16 residues. The germline CDR1 and CDR2 sequences are MNHEY and SMNVEV (reference sequence). In DNA form, the CDR3 reads TGTGCCAGCAGTTCTTGGGAGCCGACAACTAATGAAAAACTGTTTTTT. Translation gives CASSSWEPTTNEKLFF.